The clone carrying this T cell receptor beta chain was seen ten or more times. TCRdb called the 5' RACE reads again in MiXCR, with one record for every CDR3 protein. The data show tens of thousands of distinct CDR3 sequences, with 2% to 3% seen just once and 0.9% to 1.4% held by the top ten. This CDR3 has 13 residues. V was cut by 7 bases and J by 2 bases, with 12 bases left in between. Germline V gene data show CDR1 as MNHEY and CDR2 as SMNVEV (reference sequence). The source of the sample is a study of neurological immune-mediated disorders. Study information: Of the approximately 34 patients with multiple sclerosis, some 31 had relapsing-remitting MS, whereas the remaining 3 had secondary progressive MS.

This TCR was sampled from a woman in her 30s with multiple sclerosis. The chain carries TRBV27 and TRBJ2-7; D gene ambiguous. The sequencing sample was made of PBMCs. CDR3 in DNA: TGTGCCAGCATGGCGGCTGGGACCTACGAGCAGTACTTC. Protein: CASMAAGTYEQYF.